This T cell receptor (beta chain) was obtained from a study of T cells in tuberculosis. Looking at the study overall: CD1B tetramers identified T cells specific for mycobacterial lipid GMM. In South Africa, adults with active tuberculosis were compared with IGRA-negative and latently infected IGRA-positive adolescents.

Trimming stripped 4 bases from V and 2 bases from J, with 20 bases between. Looked up from germline, CDR1 is SGDLS and CDR2 is YYNGEE. CDR3 size: 17 residues. This clone was seen only once. Generated by immunoSEQ multiplex PCR, the TCRdb table keeps only in-frame clones and is missing some. Found here are around 30,000 clones, 80% to 95% of them singletons; the top ten hold over 4%. Each donor contributed 85,000 to 100,000 T cells on average, unsorted. The source material was PBMCs. The TCR sequence derives from a donor between 10 and 35 years old with latent tuberculosis or without tuberculosis infection. This chain connects TRBV9 to TRBJ2-3; D might be TRBD2 (5 bases). Here the CDR3 DNA reads TGTGCCAGCAGCTCCCAATCATCGGGGTACCTCACAGATACGCAGTATTTT. Protein: CASSSQSSGYLTDTQYF.